This T cell receptor beta chain stems from a study of blood T cells in healthy people across ages. General study points: A roughly linear age-dependent decrease characterized TCR beta diversity per million T cells.

This CDR3 spans 15 amino acids. The germline gives CDR1 MNHEY, CDR2 SMNVEV (reference sequence). V shed 4 bases and J 4 bases; nucleotides not matched to a gene: 3. The sample holds a few counts of this clonotype. Its antigen is undetermined. Primed by a sample-barcoded 5' primer and a J-beta primer mix, a second PCR proceeded for about 6 to 12 cycles. Each cDNA molecule carried a tag from a template-switch adaptor that contained 12 random nucleotides. TCRdb re-called the 5' RACE reads with MiXCR, one entry per CDR3 protein. There are about 780,000 distinct CDR3 sequences in the sample; about a quarter occur only once, and 2.5% to 3.5% lies in the top ten. These records were also assigned to another study, of T cells of mothers and their children.

The V call is TRBV27, the J call TRBJ2-2, with 10 positions matching TRBD1. The clonotype comes from a boy between 10 and 17 years old in good health. Specimen: blood. The CDR3 reads CASSSGTGATGELFF. The CDR3 nucleotides are TGTGCCAGCAGTTCCGGGACAGGGGCCACCGGGGAGCTGTTTTTT.